This T cell receptor beta chain was captured in a study of control samples from healthy donors and cancer patients. V lost 6 bases to trimming and J lost 4 bases, with 9 bases between them. This CDR3 is 12 amino acids long. Germline CDR1 is MGHRA and CDR2 is YSYEKL. Sequencing used immunoSEQ multiplex PCR; TCRdb keeps in-frame clones, though not all of them. The sample holds 120,000 to 150,000 clones, 92% seen once. The chain is built from TRBV4-1 and TRBJ1-1; D is unresolved. This TCR came from a young man in good health. What was sequenced was blood. DNA for the CDR3: TGCGCCAGCAGTCGTATGGGCACTGAAGCTTTCTTT. Amino acids: CASSRMGTEAFF.